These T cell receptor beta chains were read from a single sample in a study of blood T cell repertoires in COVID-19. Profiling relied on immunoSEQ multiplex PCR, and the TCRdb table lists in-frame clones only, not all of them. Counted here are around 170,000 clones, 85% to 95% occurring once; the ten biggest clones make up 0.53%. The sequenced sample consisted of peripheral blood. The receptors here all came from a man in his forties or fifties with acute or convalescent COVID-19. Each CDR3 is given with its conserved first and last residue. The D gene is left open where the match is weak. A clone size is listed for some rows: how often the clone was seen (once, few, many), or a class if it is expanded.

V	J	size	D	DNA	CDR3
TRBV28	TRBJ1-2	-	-	TGTGCCAGCAGTTTATGGGGGGGTCTCTATGGCTACACCTTC	CASSLWGGLYGYTF
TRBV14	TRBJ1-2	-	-	TGTGCCAGCAGCCAGCGCTTCTTACGGGATGCCATGGACTATGGCTACACCTTC	CASSQRFLRDAMDYGYTF
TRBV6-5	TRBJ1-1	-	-	TGTGCCAGCAGTTACTCACGTTCAGCAGGGAACACTGAAGCTTTCTTT	CASSYSRSAGNTEAFF
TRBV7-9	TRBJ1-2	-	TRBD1	TGTGCCAGCAGCCCACGCGGACAGGGTGGTTTGAATGGCTACACCTTC	CASSPRGQGGLNGYTF
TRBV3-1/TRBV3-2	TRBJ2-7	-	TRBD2	TGTGCCAGCAGCCTCCTCTCGGCTAGCGGAGGCTCCGAGCAGTACTTC	CASSLLSASGGSEQYF
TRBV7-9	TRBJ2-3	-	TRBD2	TGTGCCAGCAGCTTAGCCTACAGGACTAGCGCTCGGCCAGATACGCAGTATTTT	CASSLAYRTSARPDTQYF
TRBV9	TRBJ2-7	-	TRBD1	TGTGCCAGCAGCGTAGACCGGACAGGGAGCTCCTACGAGCAGTACTTC	CASSVDRTGSSYEQYF
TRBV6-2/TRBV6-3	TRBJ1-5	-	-	TGTGCCAGCAGTTACGGGGCCCTCAATCAGCCCCAGCATTTT	CASSYGALNQPQHF
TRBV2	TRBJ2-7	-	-	TGTGCCAACGACATTCGCGGGACCGACCAAGACGAGCAGTACTTC	CANDIRGTDQDEQYF
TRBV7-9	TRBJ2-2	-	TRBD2	TGTGCCAGCAGCTTAGCATGGCTAGCGGGTCCCACCGGGGAGCTGTTTTTT	CASSLAWLAGPTGELFF
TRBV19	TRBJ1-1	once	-	TGTGCCAGTAGCCCCAGGGAAGGGAACACTGAAGCTTTCTTT	CASSPREGNTEAFF
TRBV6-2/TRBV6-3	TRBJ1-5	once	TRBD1	TGTGCCAGCAGTTCCGCCGCCGGGACAGGGGGTTCCTCTCTTAACAATCAGCCCCAGCATTTT	CASSSAAGTGGSSLNNQPQHF
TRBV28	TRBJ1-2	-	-	TGTGCCAGCACTCAGGGCGGCTCTAACTATGGCTACACCTTC	CASTQGGSNYGYTF
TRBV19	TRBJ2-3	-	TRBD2	TGTGCCAGTGTTCGGACTAGCGGGGGGGGAACAGATACGCAGTATTTT	CASVRTSGGGTDTQYF
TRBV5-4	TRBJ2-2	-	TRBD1	TGTGCCAGCAGCGTACGACAGGGGGCCGGAACCGGGGAGCTGTTTTTT	CASSVRQGAGTGELFF
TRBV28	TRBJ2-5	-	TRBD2	TGTGCCAGCAGTCATGGACTAGCGGGGCGTGAGACCCAGTACTTC	CASSHGLAGRETQYF
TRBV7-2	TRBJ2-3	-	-	TGTGCCAGCAGCTTTAGACTAGCAGATACGCAGTATTTT	CASSFRLADTQYF
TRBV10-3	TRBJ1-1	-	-	TGTGCCACCGAGGGAAACACTGAAGCTTTCTTT	CATEGNTEAFF
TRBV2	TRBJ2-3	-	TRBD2	TGTGCCAGCAGACAAACTAGCGGAGATACGCAGTATTTT	CASRQTSGDTQYF
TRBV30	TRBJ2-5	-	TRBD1	TGTGCCTGCGGGGAACAGGGGAAGACCCAGTACTTC	CACGEQGKTQYF
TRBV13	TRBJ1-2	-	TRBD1	TGTGCCAGCAGCTTGGGACAGATGTATGGCTACACCTTC	CASSLGQMYGYTF
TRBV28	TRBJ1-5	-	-	TGTGCCGGCTCAGGAACCAATCAGCCCCAGCATTTT	CAGSGTNQPQHF
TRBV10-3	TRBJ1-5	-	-	TGTGCCATCAGTTCCTCAGGTTACCCTAGCAATCAGCCCCAGCATTTT	CAISSSGYPSNQPQHF
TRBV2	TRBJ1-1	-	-	TGTGCCAGCAGCCCCCCGGGGAGGGGTGAAGCTTTCTTT	CASSPPGRGEAFF
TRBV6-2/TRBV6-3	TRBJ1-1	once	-	TGTGCCAGCAGTTCGGGGGGTCGGATGAACACTGAAGCTTTCTTT	CASSSGGRMNTEAFF
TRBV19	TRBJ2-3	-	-	TGTGCCAGTAGTATGGGCCCAGGACTGACAGATACGCAGTATTTT	CASSMGPGLTDTQYF
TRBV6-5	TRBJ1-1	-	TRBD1	TGTGCCAGCATGATGACAGGGGGCTTTGGCACTGAAGCTTTCTTT	CASMMTGGFGTEAFF
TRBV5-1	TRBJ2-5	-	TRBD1	TGCGCCAGCAGCTTGGGAGGGACAGGGCCCCGCCAAGAGACCCAGTACTTC	CASSLGGTGPRQETQYF
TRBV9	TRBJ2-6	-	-	TGTGCCAGCAGCGTAGGCAGGGTAACCCTCTCTGGGGCCAACGTCCTGACTTTC	CASSVGRVTLSGANVLTF